This TCR beta chain was sequenced in a study of T cell responses to AZD1222 COVID-19 vaccine (dated by TCRdb to the early 2020s). Turning to the overall study: AZD1222 recipients whose second dose came at about 4 weeks and those whose second dose came at about 12 weeks were combined into one group, since spike-specific TCR depth and breadth did not differ between the two schedules. Enrollment into the trials was organized by age into subgroups of 18-55, 56-69 and 70-plus years, and those subgroups contained approximately 150, 30 and 60 TCR-sequenced participants, respectively. A total of about 250 trial participants underwent TCR sequencing, of whom roughly 210 had received two doses of AZD1222 and 26 had received two doses of the MenACWY control vaccine. Summary of the overall study and its limitations: Conclusions about previously exposed vaccinees are limited because only 6 or 7 AZD1222 recipients were SARS-CoV-2 seropositive at baseline. Most participants were white British and females outnumbered males, and the authors suggested that clonal diversity may have been underestimated. Reportedly, close to half of the unique spike-specific TCRs recognized epitopes lying outside the regions that are mutated in the B.1.351 and B.1.1.7 variants. CD4 TCRs associated with the vaccine covered the entire spike protein, and the dominant responses were in regions 160-218 and 743-854. After two AZD1222 doses, both the breadth and the depth of spike-specific TCRs were significantly higher than at day 0 and than in MenACWY recipients. In the small 56-69-year group, the increase in depth fell short of significance, most likely because of low power. Because no day 14 peak-response samples were available, the repertoires could be characterized only after the peak T cell response.

This specimen's time point label, per the study, means: baseline before first vaccination. Vaccinee samples came from UK trials COV001 and COV002, including a single-blind randomized controlled phase 2/3 trial of AZD1222 (ChAdOx1 nCoV-19) in healthy adults. Trial participant PBMC samples were collected at day 0 and day 28 after the second dose for TCRbeta chain sequencing. The CDR3 regions of human TCRbeta chains were analyzed by immunosequencing. As for the authors' bioinformatics: Repertoire TCRs were matched against a reference library of SARS-CoV-2-specific TCRs generated with the MIRA antigen-specificity platform. Breadth meant the fraction of unique TCRs that were SARS-CoV-2-associated, whereas depth meant the fraction of total T cells that were SARS-CoV-2-associated. Using the MIRA data, every spike-specific TCR was mapped to the spike region that the TCR reacted to and assigned to either a CD4 or a CD8 class. Log10-transformed breadth and depth values were compared by one-way ANOVA with Sidak's multiple comparisons tests. TCRdb mirrors the immuneACCESS table, restricted to in-frame sequences. Some clones are absent from its copies; in checked studies, under half trace to an unresolved V gene, and the reason for the others is unknown. V and J calls and clone size are given by that table; D and trimming were obtained from the DNA. This sample is represented by 25,000 to 30,000 clones; approximately 93% of them were singletons. The leading ten clones occupy 7.5% to 10% of the sample.

Remarks on this clone: This clone's antigen is unknown. Base quality data are lacking; no much larger clone is found one base away.

The sequencing here drew on peripheral blood, taken on day 0 of AZD1222 vaccination. The TCR originated in an adult in good health.

The DNA sequence follows: TGCGCCAGCAGCTTGGACGGAGGCTACACCTTC. Its protein product is CASSLDGGYTF. The V and J genes are TRBV5-1 and TRBJ1-2; the D gene cannot be resolved reliably. V gives up 0 bases and J gives up 8 bases, and the segment between their germline ends measures 5 bases. Reading from cysteine to phenylalanine, the CDR3 counts 11 amino acids. The read is trimmed to its CDR3 DNA, 33 bases read in frame from base 1. Looking up the germline V gene yields CDR1 SGHRS and CDR2 YFSETQ.